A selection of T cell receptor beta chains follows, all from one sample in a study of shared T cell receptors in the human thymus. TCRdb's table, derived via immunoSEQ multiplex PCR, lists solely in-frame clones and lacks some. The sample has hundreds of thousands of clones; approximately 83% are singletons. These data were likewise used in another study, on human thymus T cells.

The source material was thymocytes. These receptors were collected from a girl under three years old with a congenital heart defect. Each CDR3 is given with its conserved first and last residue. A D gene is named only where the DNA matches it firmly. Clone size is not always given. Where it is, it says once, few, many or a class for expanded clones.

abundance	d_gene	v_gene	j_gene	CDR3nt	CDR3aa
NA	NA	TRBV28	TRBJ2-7	TGTGCCAGCAGTTCCACGACAGGAGTACCCTACGAGCAGTACTTC	CASSSTTGVPYEQYF
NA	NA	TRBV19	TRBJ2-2	TGTGCCAGTAGTATGGTGGGACAGAACACCGGGGAGCTGTTTTTT	CASSMVGQNTGELFF
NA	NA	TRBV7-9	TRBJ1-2	TGTGCCAGCAGCACCGGTAGCCTTGGCTACACCTTC	CASSTGSLGYTF
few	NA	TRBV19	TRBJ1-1	TGTGCCAGTAGTACCCATTCCGGACTCGCCTTATCGGATCTCTTT	CASSTHSGLALSDLF
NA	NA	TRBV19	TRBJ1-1	TGTGCCAGTAGTCGCCTGACAGACTTGAACACTGAAGCTTTCTTT	CASSRLTDLNTEAFF
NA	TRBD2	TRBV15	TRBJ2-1	TGTGCCACCAGCAGAGATGCGGGGGACTCCTACAATGAGCAGTTCTTC	CATSRDAGDSYNEQFF
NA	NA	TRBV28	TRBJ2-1	TGTGCCAGCAGTTCAGGGTGTTCCTACAATGAGCAGTTCTTC	CASSSGCSYNEQFF
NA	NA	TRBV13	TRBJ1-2	TGTGCCAGCAGCCCCCCGGGAGGTGTTTCCGATGGCTACACCTTC	CASSPPGGVSDGYTF
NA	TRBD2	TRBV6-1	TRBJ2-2	TGTGCCAGCAGTGAAGTGATCCCGGGACTAGCGGGGGGGGGAGTGGCCGGGGAGCTGTTTTTT	CASSEVIPGLAGGGVAGELFF
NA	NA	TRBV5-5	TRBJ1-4	TGTGCCAGCAGCCAACACCACAGGCTACCTAATGAAAAACTGTTTTTT	CASSQHHRLPNEKLFF
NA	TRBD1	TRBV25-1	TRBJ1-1	TGTGCCAGCAGTGCGATACCCCTCGGACAGGGGGTGAGTGAAGCTTTCTTT	CASSAIPLGQGVSEAFF
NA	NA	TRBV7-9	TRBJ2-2	TGTGCCAGCAGCTTCTGGAGGGACGGCGGCTACACCGGGGAGCTGTTTTTT	CASSFWRDGGYTGELFF
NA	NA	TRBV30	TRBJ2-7	TGTGCCTGGAGTCGGGATCACGAGCAGTACTTC	CAWSRDHEQYF
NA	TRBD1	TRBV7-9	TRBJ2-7	TGTGCCAGCAGCTGCCAACCTAGTGGACCGGGACAGCATATCTACGAGCAGTACTTC	CASSCQPSGPGQHIYEQYF
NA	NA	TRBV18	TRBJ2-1	TGTGCCAGCTCAGATTACAGGGAGTCCTACAATGAGCAGTTCTTC	CASSDYRESYNEQFF
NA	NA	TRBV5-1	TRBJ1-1	TGCGCCAGCAGCTTACAGGGAGGGGACACTGAAGCTTTCTTT	CASSLQGGDTEAFF
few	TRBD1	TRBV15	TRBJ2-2	TGTGCCACCAGCAGAGTGAGGACAGGGCCCGGGGAGCTGTTTTTT	CATSRVRTGPGELFF
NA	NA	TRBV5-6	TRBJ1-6	TGTGCCAGCAGCTTGTCTGCGCAGCCTAACAGCTCCTATAATTCACCCCTCCACTTT	CASSLSAQPNSSYNSPLHF
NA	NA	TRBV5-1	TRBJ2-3	TGCGCCAGCAGCGACCCGGTGAGGGATACGCAGTATTTT	CASSDPVRDTQYF
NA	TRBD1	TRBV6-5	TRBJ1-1	TGTGCCAGCAGCACTCCCGGGACAGGTAACACTGAAGCTTTCTTT	CASSTPGTGNTEAFF
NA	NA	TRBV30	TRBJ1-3	TGTGCCTGGAGTCCCGTCTTGGAGCGCGACCCTCTCTCTGGAAACACCATATATTTT	CAWSPVLERDPLSGNTIYF
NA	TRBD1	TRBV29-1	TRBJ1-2	TGCAGCGTTGAACGTGCCCGACAGGGGGCCGAATGCTACACCTTC	CSVERARQGAECYTF
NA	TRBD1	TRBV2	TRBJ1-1	TGTGCCAGCAGCGCTTGGGGGGACAGGGCCGAAGCTTTCTTT	CASSAWGDRAEAFF
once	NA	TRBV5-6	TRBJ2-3	TGTGCCAGCAGCTTGATGAACAGGCGCCCGCGTGGAGATACGCAGTATTTT	CASSLMNRRPRGDTQYF
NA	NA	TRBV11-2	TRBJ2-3	TGTGCCAGCAGCTTCAATACAGATACGCAGTATTTT	CASSFNTDTQYF
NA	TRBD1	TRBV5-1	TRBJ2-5	TGCGCCAGCAGTGAGACAGGGGGAATACATCAAGAGACCCAGTACTTC	CASSETGGIHQETQYF
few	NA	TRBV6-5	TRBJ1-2	TGTGCCAGCAGTTACTTAGGGGCTATCAACTATGGCTACACCTTC	CASSYLGAINYGYTF
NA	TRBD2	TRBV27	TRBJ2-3	TGTGCCAGCACTATCGGGGGGGCCTCAGATACGCAGTATTTT	CASTIGGASDTQYF